This TCR beta chain was identified in a study of regulatory T cells in long-lasting Graves disease. Combining iRepertoire HTBI primers with Arm-PCR of CDR3 regions, the authors built TCR beta libraries. TCRdb analysed the multiplex PCR reads with MiXCR anew, one entry per CDR3 protein. Of over 200,000 distinct CDR3 sequences listed, 15% to 20% were seen once; the top ten hold about 14%. Germline CDR1 reads SNHLY; CDR2 reads FYNNEI. The CDR3 runs 15 residues. Time point specified: newly diagnosed GD, antithyroid drugs for less than 3 months. The TCR library was prepared using RNA isolated from PBMCs. The data also belong to a second study, concerning T cells in Graves' hyperthyroidism and ophthalmopathy. From that study: It was a median approximately 6.9 months before onset that the model predicted ophthalmopathy.

The receptor was derived from a woman aged 25 to 39 with Graves disease. Sequenced here: peripheral blood mononuclear cells (PBMCs), sampled at new diagnosis, from a patient treated with antithyroid drugs. The chain uses TRBV2 and TRBJ2-3; D could derive from TRBD1 or TRBD2 (5 bases each). The end of the DNA fits TRBJ2-7 better, so the J call may be wrong. CDR3 protein: CASSEKGRRSYEQYF. The DNA for the CDR3 is TGTGCCAGCAGTGAAAAGGGACGAAGGAGCTACGAGCAGTACTTC.